This T cell receptor beta chain comes out of a study of technical replicates of blood from a handful of donors. Per the germline V gene, CDR1 is LNHDA and CDR2 is SQIVND (reference sequence). This CDR3 is 15 amino acids long. J gave up 7 bases and V 5 bases, and 9 bases lay outside the gene matches. This table comes from immunoSEQ multiplex PCR, and its TCRdb copy is limited to in-frame clones, with some not included. The table lists tens of thousands of clones, 95% of them singletons. The genes are TRBV19 and TRBJ2-1; the match to TRBD1 covers 9 bases. This receptor was obtained from a human donor in good health. Material for sequencing was T cells isolated from PBMCs. The CDR3 nucleotides are TGTGCCAGTAGTTTTAGGGACAGGGTGAGGAATGAGCAGTTCTTC. Protein sequence: CASSFRDRVRNEQFF.